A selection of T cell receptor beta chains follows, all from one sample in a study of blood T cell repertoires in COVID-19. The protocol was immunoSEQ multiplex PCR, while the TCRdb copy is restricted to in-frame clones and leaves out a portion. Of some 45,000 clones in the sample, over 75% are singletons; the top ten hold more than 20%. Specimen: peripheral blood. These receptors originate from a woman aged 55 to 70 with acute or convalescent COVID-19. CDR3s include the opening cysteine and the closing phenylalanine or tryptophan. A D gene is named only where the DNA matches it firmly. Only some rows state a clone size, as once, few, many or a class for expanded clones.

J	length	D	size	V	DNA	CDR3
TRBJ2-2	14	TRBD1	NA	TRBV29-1	TGCAGCGTTGGATGGACAGGGGGCACCGGGGAGCTGTTTTTT	CSVGWTGGTGELFF
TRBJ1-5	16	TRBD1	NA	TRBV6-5	TGTGCCAGCAGTTCCCTGGGACAGCACCCCAATCAGCCCCAGCATTTT	CASSSLGQHPNQPQHF
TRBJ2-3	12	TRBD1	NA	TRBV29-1	TGCAGCTTTAGACAGGGCCCAGATACGCAGTATTTT	CSFRQGPDTQYF
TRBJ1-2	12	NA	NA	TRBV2	TGTGCCAGCAGTGGGACTACCGAGCGCTACACCTTC	CASSGTTERYTF
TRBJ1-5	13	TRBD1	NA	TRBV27	TGTGCCAGCAGCCAGACAGGGGATCAGCCCCAGCATTTT	CASSQTGDQPQHF
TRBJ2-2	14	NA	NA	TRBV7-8	TGTGCCAGCAGCCTCAGGGAATTCACCGGGGAGCTGTTTTTT	CASSLREFTGELFF
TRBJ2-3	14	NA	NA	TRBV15	TGTGCCACCAGCAGGGTAGGGGGCACAGATACGCAGTATTTT	CATSRVGGTDTQYF
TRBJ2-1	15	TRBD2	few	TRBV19	TGTGCCAGTAGTATTTCTTTAGCGGGGAACAATGAGCAGTTCTTC	CASSISLAGNNEQFF
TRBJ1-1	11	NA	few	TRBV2	TGTGCCAGCAGCCCTAGGGGGGGAGCTTTCTTT	CASSPRGGAFF
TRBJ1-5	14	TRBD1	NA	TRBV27	TGTGCCAGCAGGCCGGAGGGGGCAGGTCAGCCCCAGCATTTT	CASRPEGAGQPQHF
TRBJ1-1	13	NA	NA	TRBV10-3	TGTGCCATCAGTGTCGAGGAGAACACTGAAGCTTTCTTT	CAISVEENTEAFF
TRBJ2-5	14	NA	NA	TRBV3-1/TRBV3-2	TGTGCCAGCAGACAAGGGCCTGGTTCGGAGACCCAGTACTTC	CASRQGPGSETQYF
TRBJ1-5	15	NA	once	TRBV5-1	TGCGCCAGCAGGCAGGACAGTTTCAGCAATCAGCCCCAGCATTTT	CASRQDSFSNQPQHF
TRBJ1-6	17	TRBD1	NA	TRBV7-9	TGTGCCAGCAGCTACGCACCGGGACAGGGGTGGAATTCACCCCTCCACTTT	CASSYAPGQGWNSPLHF
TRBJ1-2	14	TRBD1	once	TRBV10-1	TGCGCCAGCAGCGGGGACAGGGAGGACTATGGCTACACCTTC	CASSGDREDYGYTF
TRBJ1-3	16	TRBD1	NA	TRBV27	TGTGCCAGCACCAAGACAGGGTCGAGCTCTGGAAACACCATATATTTT	CASTKTGSSSGNTIYF
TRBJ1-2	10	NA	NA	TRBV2	TGTGCCAGCACTCAGGGAGGCTACACCTTC	CASTQGGYTF
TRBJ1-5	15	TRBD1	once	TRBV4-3	TGCGCCAGCAGCCAAGTTCCAGGGGGGAGTCAGCCCCAGCATTTT	CASSQVPGGSQPQHF
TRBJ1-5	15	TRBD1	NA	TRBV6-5	TGTGCCAGCAGTCTTAACAGGGGAAGCAATCAGCCCCAGCATTTT	CASSLNRGSNQPQHF
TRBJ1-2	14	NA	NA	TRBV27	TGTGCCAGCACCCGGGTGGGGGGACCGGGTGGCTACACCTTC	CASTRVGGPGGYTF
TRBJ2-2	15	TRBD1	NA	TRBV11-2	TGTGCCAGCAGCTCAACAGGGGCTGCTGACGGGGAGCTGTTTTTT	CASSSTGAADGELFF
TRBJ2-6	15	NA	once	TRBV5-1	TGCGCCAGCAGCCTAGGACAACTTGGGGCCAACGTCCTGACTTTC	CASSLGQLGANVLTF
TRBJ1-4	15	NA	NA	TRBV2	TGTGCCAGCACCGAGCGCAGAGATACTAATGAAAAACTGTTTTTT	CASTERRDTNEKLFF
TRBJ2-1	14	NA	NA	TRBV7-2	TGTGCCAGCAGCTTAGACAGGGTCGGGAATGAGCAGTTCTTC	CASSLDRVGNEQFF
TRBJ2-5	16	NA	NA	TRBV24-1	TGTGCCACCAGTGATTTGGTGACAGGTCACTTAGAGACCCAGTACTTC	CATSDLVTGHLETQYF
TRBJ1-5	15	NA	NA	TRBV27	TGTGCCAGCACCCGGGACTTTCCTAGCAATCAGCCCCAGCATTTT	CASTRDFPSNQPQHF
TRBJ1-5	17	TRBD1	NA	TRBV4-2	TGTGCCAGCAGCCAAACCGGGACAGCCATTTCCAATCAGCCCCAGCATTTT	CASSQTGTAISNQPQHF
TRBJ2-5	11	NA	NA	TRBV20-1	TGCAGTGCCCGGGACTTTGAGACCCAGTACTTC	CSARDFETQYF
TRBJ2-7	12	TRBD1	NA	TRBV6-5	TGTGCCAGCAGCCAGACAGGGCGGGAGCAGTACTTC	CASSQTGREQYF
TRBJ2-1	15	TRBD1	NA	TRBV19	TGTGCCAGTACCATCACCGGGACAGGGGGTCGGGAGCAGTTCTTC	CASTITGTGGREQFF
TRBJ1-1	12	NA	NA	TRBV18	TGTGCCAGCTCACAACCGGGAGAAGAAGCTTTCTTT	CASSQPGEEAFF
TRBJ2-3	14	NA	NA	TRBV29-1	TGCAGCGCCATGCTAGCGAATAGCACAGATACGCAGTATTTT	CSAMLANSTDTQYF
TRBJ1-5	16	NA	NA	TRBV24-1	TGTGCCACCAGTAAGAGGAGGGGCGCGGGCAATCAGCCCCAGCATTTT	CATSKRRGAGNQPQHF
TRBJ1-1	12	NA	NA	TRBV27	TGTGCCAGCAGTTTATCCGGGACTGAAGCTTTCTTT	CASSLSGTEAFF
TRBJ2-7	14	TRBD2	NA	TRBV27	TGTGCCAGCAGAGCGGGGGGGATCTCCTACGAGCAGTACTTC	CASRAGGISYEQYF
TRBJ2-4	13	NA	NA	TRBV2	TGTGCCAGCGTAGGGGGAATCAAAAACATTCAGTACTTC	CASVGGIKNIQYF
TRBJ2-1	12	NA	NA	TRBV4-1	TGCGCCAGCAGCCACCTTAGCTTTGAGCAGTTCTTC	CASSHLSFEQFF
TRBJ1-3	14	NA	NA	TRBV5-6	TGTGCCAGCAGCTCACTTAACAGTGGAAACACCATATATTTT	CASSSLNSGNTIYF
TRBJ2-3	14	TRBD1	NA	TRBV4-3	TGCGCCAGCAGTCCTTGGACAGGTGTAGATACGCAGTATTTT	CASSPWTGVDTQYF